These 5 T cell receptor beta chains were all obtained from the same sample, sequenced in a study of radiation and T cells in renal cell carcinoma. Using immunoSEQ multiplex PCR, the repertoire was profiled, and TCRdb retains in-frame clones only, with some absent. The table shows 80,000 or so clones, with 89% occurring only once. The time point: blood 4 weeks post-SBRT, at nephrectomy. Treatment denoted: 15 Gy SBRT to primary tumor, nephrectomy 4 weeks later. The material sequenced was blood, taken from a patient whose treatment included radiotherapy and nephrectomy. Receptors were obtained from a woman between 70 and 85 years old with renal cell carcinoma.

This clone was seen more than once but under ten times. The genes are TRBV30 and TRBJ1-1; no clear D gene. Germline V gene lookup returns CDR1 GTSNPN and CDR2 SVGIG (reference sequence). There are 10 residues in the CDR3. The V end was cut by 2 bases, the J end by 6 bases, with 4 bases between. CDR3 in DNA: TGTGCCTGGAGTCGGGCTGAAGCTTTCTTT. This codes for CAWSRAEAFF. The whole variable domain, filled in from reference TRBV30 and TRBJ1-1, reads SQTIHQWPATLVQPVGSPLSLECTVEGTSNPNLYWYRQAAGRGLQLLFYSVGIGQISSEVPQNLSASRPQDRQFILSSKKLLLSDSGFYLCAWSRAEAFFGQGTRLTVV.

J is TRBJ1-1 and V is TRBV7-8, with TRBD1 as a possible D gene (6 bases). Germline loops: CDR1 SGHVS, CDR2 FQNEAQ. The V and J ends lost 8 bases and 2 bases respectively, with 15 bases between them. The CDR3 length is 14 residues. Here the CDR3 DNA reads TGTGCCAGCTTTTACGGGGGGCGAAACACTGAAGCTTTCTTT. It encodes CASFYGGRNTEAFF.

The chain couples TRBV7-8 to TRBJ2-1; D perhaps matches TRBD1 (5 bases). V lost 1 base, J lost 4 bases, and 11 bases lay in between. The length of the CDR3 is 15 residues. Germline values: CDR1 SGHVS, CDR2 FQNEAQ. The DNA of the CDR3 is TGTGCCAGCAGCTTAGTTGGTAGGGGATACAATGAGCAGTTCTTC. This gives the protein CASSLVGRGYNEQFF.

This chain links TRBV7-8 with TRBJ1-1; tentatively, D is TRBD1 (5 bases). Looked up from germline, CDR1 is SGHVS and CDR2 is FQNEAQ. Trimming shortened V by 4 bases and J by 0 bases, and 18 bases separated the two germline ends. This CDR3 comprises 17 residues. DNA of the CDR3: TGTGCCAGCAGCTCAAGGGACCGAGGAAAATTGAACACTGAAGCTTTCTTT. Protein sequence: CASSSRDRGKLNTEAFF.

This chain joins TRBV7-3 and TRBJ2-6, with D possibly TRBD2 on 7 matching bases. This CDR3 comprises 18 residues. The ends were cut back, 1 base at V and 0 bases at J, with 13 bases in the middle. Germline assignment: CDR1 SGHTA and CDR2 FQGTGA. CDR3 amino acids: CASSLKGAGASGANVLTF. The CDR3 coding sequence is TGTGCCAGCAGCTTAAAAGGGGCGGGGGCCTCTGGGGCCAACGTCCTGACTTTC.